Listed below are T cell receptor beta chains from one sample, sequenced in a study of a mutant IDH1 vaccine in newly diagnosed glioma. Assay used: immunoSEQ multiplex PCR; TCRdb lists only in-frame clones, some missing. The sample shows about 98,000 clones, about 90% of them seen only once. The input for sequencing was PBMCs, taken from a glioma patient treated with radiotherapy, temozolomide or both. The receptors here all came from a woman aged 45 to 65 with glioma. The CDR3 runs from the conserved cysteine through the conserved F or W. A D gene is named only where the DNA matches it firmly. Not all rows give a size; the values are once, few, many and, for expanded clones, a class.

NA	NA	TRBJ1-2	TRBV4-2	CASGIGREGANYGYTF	TGTGCCAGCGGAATAGGCAGGGAAGGGGCTAACTATGGCTACACCTTC
NA	NA	TRBJ2-4	TRBV19	CASSETGFLPKNIQYF	TGTGCCAGTAGTGAAACAGGTTTCTTGCCCAAAAACATTCAGTACTTC
TRBD2	NA	TRBJ2-3	TRBV10-1	CASSESRGLAATDTQYF	TGCGCCAGCAGTGAGTCAAGAGGTCTAGCGGCCACAGATACGCAGTATTTT
TRBD1	NA	TRBJ1-4	TRBV27	CASSLVGTGFATNEKLFF	TGTGCCAGCAGTTTAGTGGGGACAGGGTTTGCAACTAATGAAAAACTGTTTTTT
NA	NA	TRBJ1-3	TRBV11-2	CASSSRAAGNTIYF	TGTGCCAGCAGCTCCCGAGCGGCTGGAAACACCATATATTTT
NA	NA	TRBJ1-1	TRBV5-1	CASSAFAGGTEAFF	TGCGCCAGCAGCGCCTTCGCGGGGGGGACTGAAGCTTTCTTT
NA	NA	TRBJ2-6	TRBV9	CASSVVGYSAAGANVLTF	TGTGCCAGCAGCGTAGTGGGATATAGCGCCGCTGGGGCCAACGTCCTGACTTTC
NA	NA	TRBJ1-4	TRBV11-2	CASSTGPREKLFF	TGTGCCAGCAGCACCGGGCCTCGCGAAAAACTGTTTTTT
TRBD2	NA	TRBJ2-7	TRBV15	CATSGLAGLSYEQYF	TGTGCCACCAGCGGGCTAGCGGGTCTCTCCTACGAGCAGTACTTC
TRBD2	once	TRBJ2-7	TRBV19	CASSFGTSRPLNEQYF	TGTGCCAGTAGTTTCGGGACTAGTCGTCCGTTGAACGAGCAGTACTTC
TRBD2	NA	TRBJ2-5	TRBV2	CASRPTSGSQETQYF	TGTGCCAGCAGACCGACTAGCGGTTCCCAAGAGACCCAGTACTTC
NA	once	TRBJ1-2	TRBV6-6	CASSPTDQNGYTF	TGTGCCAGCAGCCCCACCGATCAAAATGGCTACACCTTC
TRBD2	NA	TRBJ2-1	TRBV15	CATSRDTGGLYNEQFF	TGTGCCACCAGCAGAGATACGGGAGGGCTTTACAATGAGCAGTTCTTC
TRBD1	NA	TRBJ2-3	TRBV5-1	CASIKDRTTDTQYF	TGCGCCAGCATAAAGGACAGGACCACAGATACGCAGTATTTT
NA	NA	TRBJ2-2	TRBV7-9	CASSFSSAKNTGELFF	TGTGCCAGCAGCTTTTCTAGCGCCAAGAACACCGGGGAGCTGTTTTTT
NA	NA	TRBJ1-2	TRBV7-8	CASSLAVRIGYGYTF	TGTGCCAGCAGCTTAGCTGTTCGGATAGGCTATGGCTACACCTTC
TRBD1	NA	TRBJ1-3	TRBV6-5	CASSFTGGSGNTIYF	TGTGCCAGCAGTTTTACAGGGGGCTCTGGAAACACCATATATTTT
NA	NA	TRBJ2-4	TRBV7-8	CASSYELSNIQYF	TGTGCCAGCAGCTACGAACTGTCAAACATTCAGTACTTC
TRBD1	NA	TRBJ1-1	TRBV6-5	CASSLGSRGTEAFF	TGTGCCAGCAGCCTGGGGAGCAGGGGGACTGAAGCTTTCTTT
NA	NA	TRBJ1-5	TRBV7-2	CASSLRGGLGNQPQHF	TGTGCCAGCAGCTTACGTGGTGGTCTAGGCAATCAGCCCCAGCATTTT
NA	NA	TRBJ1-1	TRBV4-1	CASSQDASYGAEAFF	TGCGCCAGCAGCCAGGACGCCTCCTACGGGGCTGAAGCTTTCTTT
NA	NA	TRBJ2-7	TRBV18	CASSPGESYEQYF	TGTGCCAGCTCCCCGGGGGAGAGCTACGAGCAGTACTTC
TRBD1	NA	TRBJ1-5	TRBV28	CASSSPGTGSQPQHF	TGTGCCAGCAGTTCCCCCGGGACAGGGAGTCAGCCCCAGCATTTT
NA	NA	TRBJ2-3	TRBV27	CASHSTDTQYF	TGTGCCAGCCATTCCACAGATACGCAGTATTTT
NA	few	TRBJ1-1	TRBV28	CASTWAWNTEAFF	TGTGCCAGCACCTGGGCCTGGAACACTGAAGCTTTCTTT
NA	NA	TRBJ1-2	TRBV5-8	CASRWDVGDGYTF	TGTGCCAGCAGGTGGGACGTCGGGGATGGCTACACCTTC
TRBD2	NA	TRBJ2-1	TRBV9	CASGPPSGRAKNEQFF	TGTGCCAGCGGTCCCCCCAGCGGGAGGGCCAAGAATGAGCAGTTCTTC
NA	NA	TRBJ1-1	TRBV28	CASRTGTENTEAFF	TGTGCCAGCAGGACCGGAACAGAGAACACTGAAGCTTTCTTT
TRBD2	few	TRBJ2-1	TRBV28	CASSSLSGTVDEQFF	TGTGCCAGCAGTTCCCTCAGCGGGACGGTCGATGAGCAGTTCTTC